Listed below are T cell receptor beta chains from one sample, sequenced in a study of blood T cell repertoires in COVID-19. Sequencing was performed with immunoSEQ multiplex PCR; in TCRdb, only in-frame clones are kept and a portion is missing. The profile shows 450,000 to 500,000 clones, approximately 86% of them singletons. Material: PBMCs or T cells enriched from blood (not recorded which). The receptors originated from a woman aged 18-29 years who had recovered from COVID-19. The CDR3 runs from the conserved cysteine through the conserved F or W. The D gene is left open where the match is weak. The size field is filled for only some rows; it gives once, few, many or a size class.

TRBJ2-1 TRBD1 - TRBV5-1 TGCGCCAGCAGCTACGACAGGGGGCTTGCTGAGCAGTTCTTC CASSYDRGLAEQFF
TRBJ2-3 TRBD1 - TRBV19 TGTGCCAGTAGTTTGGACAGGGGCCGAGATACGCAGTATTTT CASSLDRGRDTQYF
TRBJ1-2 - - TRBV2 TGTGCCAGCAGTGAAGACGGCGGTGCGGGCTACACCTTC CASSEDGGAGYTF
TRBJ1-1 TRBD1 - TRBV7-8 TGTGCCAGCAGCATTAACAGGGGAAGCCCTGAAGCTTTCTTT CASSINRGSPEAFF
TRBJ2-7 TRBD1 - TRBV7-6 TGTGCCAGCAGCTTAGACCAGGGGGCAAACTACGAGCAGTACTTC CASSLDQGANYEQYF
TRBJ1-2 - - TRBV20-1 TGCAGTGCTAGTAGTCCGTCGAGAGGTTATGGCTACACCTTC CSASSPSRGYGYTF
TRBJ1-2 - - TRBV18 TGTGCCAGCTCACCAGAACTAGGACAGTCTAACTATGGCTACACCTTC CASSPELGQSNYGYTF
TRBJ1-6 TRBD1 - TRBV27 TGTGCCAGCAGTCGTCAGGGGGCGTCTAATTCACCCCTCCACTTT CASSRQGASNSPLHF
TRBJ2-5 TRBD2 - TRBV9 TGTGCCAGCAGCGCGTCCGGGGGGACGTACCAAGAGACCCAGTACTTC CASSASGGTYQETQYF
TRBJ1-3 - - TRBV19 TGTGCCAGTAGTCCCAGCGTTTCTTTGGGAAACACCATATATTTT CASSPSVSLGNTIYF
TRBJ2-3 - - TRBV30 TGTGCCTGGAGTTGGCCAGGGGAAGAGACAGATACGCAGTATTTT CAWSWPGEETDTQYF
TRBJ1-4 TRBD1 once TRBV5-1 TGCGCCAGCAGGGGGACAGGAAGTGAAAAACTGTTTTTT CASRGTGSEKLFF
TRBJ2-3 - - TRBV5-8 TGTGCCAGCAGCTTGGAGGAGGGTATCGCAGATACGCAGTATTTT CASSLEEGIADTQYF
TRBJ2-1 - - TRBV5-4 TGTGCCAGCAGCTTGGGGGGGGTAATTAATGAGCAGTTCTTC CASSLGGVINEQFF
TRBJ1-1 TRBD1 - TRBV6-5 TGTGCCAGCAGTTACTTCGGGACAGCTTTAAATGAAGCTTTCTTT CASSYFGTALNEAFF
TRBJ1-2 - - TRBV10-2 TGCGCCAGCAGTGAGCCAGCGGCGTACTATGGCTACACCTTC CASSEPAAYYGYTF
TRBJ2-1 - - TRBV5-5 TGTGCCAGCAGCTTGTCGGTTGAGCAGTTCTTC CASSLSVEQFF
TRBJ1-2 - - TRBV10-3 TGTGCCATCAGTGAGTCTCAGCCGGGAGGCTACACCTTC CAISESQPGGYTF
TRBJ2-1 - - TRBV18 TGTGCCAGCTCACCAGGAACTACCTCTCCCTACAATGAGCAGTTCTTC CASSPGTTSPYNEQFF